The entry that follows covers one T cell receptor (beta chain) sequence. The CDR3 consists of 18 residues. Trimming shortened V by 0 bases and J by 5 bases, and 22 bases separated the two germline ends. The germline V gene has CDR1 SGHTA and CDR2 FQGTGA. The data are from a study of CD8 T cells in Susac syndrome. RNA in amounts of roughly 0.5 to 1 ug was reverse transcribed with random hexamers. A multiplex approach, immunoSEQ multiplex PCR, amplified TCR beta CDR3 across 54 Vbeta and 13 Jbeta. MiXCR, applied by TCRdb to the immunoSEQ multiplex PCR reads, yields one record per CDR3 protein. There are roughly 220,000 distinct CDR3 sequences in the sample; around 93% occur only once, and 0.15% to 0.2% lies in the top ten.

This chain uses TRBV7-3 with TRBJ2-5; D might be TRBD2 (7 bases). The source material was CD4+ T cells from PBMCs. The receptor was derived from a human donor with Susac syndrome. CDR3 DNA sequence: TGTGCCAGCAGCTTAACCCCAGCATACGGGGGGCGCGAGGAGACCCAGTACTTC. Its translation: CASSLTPAYGGREETQYF.